What follows are 3 T cell receptor beta chains derived from one specimen sequenced in a study of T cell responses to AZD1222 COVID-19 vaccine (dated by TCRdb to the early 2020s). The method was the immunoSEQ multiplex PCR assay. TCRdb stores this immuneACCESS table with in-frame sequences only. Part of the clones is absent; in the studies checked, under half of the shortfall reflects unresolved V genes, and no reason is known for the rest. This sample gives around 83,000 clones in total; roughly 94% of them show up just once. The ten largest account for approximately 5.5% of the sample. The time point label, read with the paper, signifies: baseline before first vaccination. Sample: peripheral blood, taken on day 0 of AZD1222 vaccination. The receptors stem from an adult in good health.

V is TRBV3-1 (or the pseudogene TRBV3-2) and J is TRBJ2-3, with 10 bases lining up with TRBD2. This CDR3 comprises 15 residues. Germline V lookup: CDR1 LGHDT, CDR2 YNNKEL (reference sequence). Trimming took 5 bases from V and 6 from J; bases not matched to a gene: 8. In nucleotides, the CDR3 is TGTGCCAGCAGCGCTAGCGGGAGTAGTATGGATACGCAGTATTTT. As protein: CASSASGSSMDTQYF.

This clone was recorded a few times. The V and J genes are TRBV15 and TRBJ1-6; no definite D call. V lost 2 bases and J 7 bases, leaving 15 bases between the germline ends. The CDR3 spans 16 residues. Germline assignment: CDR1 LNHNV and CDR2 YYDKDF (reference sequence). In DNA form, the CDR3 reads TGTGCCACCAGCAGATACCGTGGAGGAGAGAATTCACCCCTCCACTTT. Protein product: CATSRYRGGENSPLHF. The variable domain in full, with the rest retrieved from reference TRBV15 and TRBJ1-6, is DAMVIQNPRYQVTQFGKPVTLSCSQTLNHNVMYWYQQKSSQAPKLLFHYYDKDFNNEADTPDNFQSRRPNTSFCFLDIRSPGLGDTAMYLCATSRYRGGENSPLHFGNGTRLTVT.

The chain combines TRBV5-4 with TRBJ1-4; TRBD1 aligns across 8 bases. Trimming cost V 1 base and J 7 bases; bases outside gene matches: 3. The CDR3 sequence is 14 residues long. The germline V gene has CDR1 SGHNT and CDR2 YYREEE (reference sequence). The CDR3 region has the DNA TGTGCCAGCAGCTTGCAGGGGGCGGGTGAAAAACTGTTTTTT. Amino acids: CASSLQGAGEKLFF.